The 10 T cell receptor beta chains in this list originate from one sample, sequenced in a study of cytomegalovirus exposure and HLA in healthy donors. In the PCR, 60 Vbeta and 13 Jbeta primers were used. The table came from immunoSEQ multiplex PCR; TCRdb's copy has only in-frame clones and leaves some out. The repertoire holds about 140,000 clones, about three quarters seen once, with more than 0.9% in the top ten. The specimen sequenced was PBMCs. These receptors were taken from a male donor in good health and CMV-seropositive.

V is TRBV30 and J is TRBJ1-2; D possibly corresponds to TRBD1 (5 bases). Germline V gene data show CDR1 as GTSNPN and CDR2 as SVGIG (reference sequence). This CDR3 comprises 13 residues. V was clipped by 1 base and J by 7 bases, with 13 bases between them. The CDR3 protein is CAWSADPGGGYTF. CDR3 sequence (DNA): TGTGCCTGGAGTGCTGACCCGGGGGGTGGCTACACCTTC. Variable domain in full (rest from reference TRBV30 and TRBJ1-2): SQTIHQWPATLVQPVGSPLSLECTVEGTSNPNLYWYRQAAGRGLQLLFYSVGIGQISSEVPQNLSASRPQDRQFILSSKKLLLSDSGFYLCAWSADPGGGYTFGSGTRLTVV.

V is TRBV9 and J is TRBJ2-7, with 8 bases that match TRBD2. Germline assignment: CDR1 SGDLS and CDR2 YYNGEE. The J segment lost 2 bases and the V segment lost 4 bases, leaving 5 bases of the junction unmatched. This CDR3 spans 14 amino acids. The CDR3 nucleotides read TGTGCCAGCAGCCAGGGGACTAGGGCCTACGAGCAGTACTTC. Protein sequence: CASSQGTRAYEQYF.

The V gene is TRBV7-6, the J gene TRBJ1-1; TRBD1 aligns across 8 bases. J lost 1 base, V lost 7 bases, and 5 bases had no gene match. The CDR3 spans 14 residues. In germline, CDR1 is SGHVS, CDR2 FNYEAQ. CDR3 DNA: TGTGCCAGCAAGATAGGACAGGGGAACACTGAAGCTTTCTTT. It codes for CASKIGQGNTEAFF. Supplemented by reference TRBV7-6 and TRBJ1-1, the full variable domain reads GAGVSQSPRYKVTKRGQDVALRCDPISGHVSLYWYRQALGQGPEFLTYFNYEAQQDKSGLPNDRFSAERPEGSISTLTIQRTEQRDSAMYRCASKIGQGNTEAFFGQGTRLTVV.

V is TRBV29-1 and J is TRBJ1-1; possible D gene TRBD1, 6 bases. Germline lookup yields CDR1 SQVTM and CDR2 ANQGSEA. V shed 1 base and J shed 3 bases, with 18 bases lying between them. The CDR3 has 16 residues. The CDR3 DNA sequence: TGCAGCGTTGAAGGTATCACAGGGCGGGGGGACACTGAAGCTTTCTTT. Its protein product is CSVEGITGRGDTEAFF.

The CDR3 reads CASSDRVGTTEAFF. CDR3 DNA: TGTGCCAGCAGTGACAGGGTAGGGACCACTGAAGCTTTCTTT. The chain couples TRBV6-5 to TRBJ1-1; TRBD1 aligns across 7 bases. Germline CDR1 and CDR2: MNHEY and SVGAGI. The CDR3 has 14 residues. Trimming cost V 5 bases and J 4 bases; bases outside gene matches: 7.

This chain connects TRBV7-9 to TRBJ2-1; tentative D call: TRBD1 (5 bases). Trimming removed 2 bases from V and 7 bases from J, with 15 bases in between. Germline lookup yields CDR1 SEHNR and CDR2 FQNEAQ (reference sequence). This CDR3 contains 15 residues. This CDR3 reads CASSLRVGLGNEQFF. The CDR3 region has the DNA TGTGCCAGCAGCTTACGGGTGGGGCTCGGGAATGAGCAGTTCTTC.

The chain recombines TRBV9 with TRBJ2-7; 8 nucleotides agree with TRBD1. The length of the CDR3 is 15 residues. The germline CDR1 and CDR2 sequences are SGDLS and YYNGEE. Trimming took 0 bases from V and 3 from J; bases not matched to a gene: 5. The CDR3 loop is CASSVGGTGLYEQYF. CDR3 nucleotide sequence: TGTGCCAGCAGCGTAGGCGGGACAGGACTCTACGAGCAGTACTTC.

Regarding this clone: The sample contains more than one DNA sequence encoding this CDR3. This sequence joins TRBV4-1 and TRBJ1-5; no clear D. CDR1 and CDR2 from the germline V gene are MGHRA and YSYEKL. The CDR3 has 15 residues. Trimming cost V 1 base and J 4 bases, with 11 bases left between them. The CDR3 DNA sequence: TGCGCCAGCAGCCAAGTTGGGGAGGGAAATCAGCCCCAGCATTTT. Encoded protein: CASSQVGEGNQPQHF.

V and J are TRBV7-9 and TRBJ2-5; D is undetermined. The CDR3 has 12 amino acids. The V end was cut by 7 bases, the J end by 2 bases, with 8 bases between. Germline assignment: CDR1 SEHNR and CDR2 FQNEAQ (reference sequence). This CDR3 is CASTPVQETQYF. Here the CDR3 DNA reads TGTGCCAGCACCCCGGTGCAAGAGACCCAGTACTTC.

This clone has just a few counts. The rearrangement links TRBV30 to TRBJ2-7, with 8 bases that match TRBD2. The CDR3 length is 13 residues. J lost 3 bases, V lost 5 bases, and 6 bases had no gene match. The germline V gene has CDR1 GTSNPN and CDR2 SVGIG (reference sequence). CDR3: CAWSRLAGYEQYF. CDR3 nucleotides: TGTGCCTGGTCCCGGCTAGCGGGCTACGAGCAGTACTTC. The full variable domain, rest sourced from reference TRBV30 and TRBJ2-7, is SQTIHQWPATLVQPVGSPLSLECTVEGTSNPNLYWYRQAAGRGLQLLFYSVGIGQISSEVPQNLSASRPQDRQFILSSKKLLLSDSGFYLCAWSRLAGYEQYFGPGTRLTVT.